The rows below give T cell receptor beta chains drawn from one sample of a study of T cell changes during pregnancy in multiple sclerosis. The protocol was immunoSEQ multiplex PCR, while the TCRdb copy is restricted to in-frame clones and leaves out a portion. The sample has about 94,000 clones; 90% to 95% are singletons. The sample here was peripheral blood, taken in the third trimester of pregnancy. Receptors were obtained from a female donor with multiple sclerosis, enrolled in a pregnancy study. The CDR3 runs from the conserved cysteine through the conserved F or W. A D gene is named only where the DNA matches it firmly. Clone size is stated in some rows and not others, as once, few, many or a class when expanded.

D	size	V	J	CDR3	DNA
TRBD1	NA	TRBV4-1	TRBJ1-2	CASSQGTGGAYNYGYTF	TGCGCCAGCAGCCAAGGGACAGGGGGGGCCTATAACTATGGCTACACCTTC
NA	NA	TRBV2	TRBJ1-1	CASTIRAGEAFF	TGTGCCAGCACCATTCGGGCAGGGGAAGCTTTCTTT
NA	NA	TRBV19	TRBJ2-1	CASSIRLYNEQFF	TGTGCCAGTAGTATTCGTTTATACAATGAGCAGTTCTTC
TRBD1	NA	TRBV2	TRBJ2-2	CASGRPGQGRTGELFF	TGTGCCAGCGGACGTCCGGGACAGGGCCGCACCGGGGAGCTGTTTTTT
TRBD1	NA	TRBV19	TRBJ2-7	CASSPGTGTGYEQYF	TGTGCCAGTAGTCCTGGGACAGGCACGGGCTACGAGCAGTACTTC
NA	once	TRBV19	TRBJ2-4	CASSVSIGQGGVSGRTVAKNIQYF	TGTGCCAGTAGTGTCAGTATCGGACAGGGGGGTGTTAGCGGGAGGACCGTAGCCAAAAACATTCAGTACTTC
TRBD2	NA	TRBV11-2	TRBJ2-7	CASSSPSRSGTNSYEQYF	TGTGCCAGCAGTTCGCCCAGCCGATCCGGGACTAACTCCTACGAGCAGTACTTC
NA	NA	TRBV2	TRBJ2-7	CASIPRGAYPEQYF	TGTGCCAGCATCCCTCGGGGGGCATACCCCGAGCAGTACTTC
TRBD2	NA	TRBV5-6	TRBJ2-3	CASSRMTSRITDTQYF	TGTGCCAGCAGCCGAATGACTAGCCGGATCACAGATACGCAGTATTTT
NA	NA	TRBV18	TRBJ1-5	CASSPFTIRTHQPQHF	TGTGCCAGCTCACCATTTACTATCAGGACTCATCAGCCCCAGCATTTT
TRBD1	NA	TRBV19	TRBJ1-5	CASSIDPWTGGGQPQHF	TGTGCCAGTAGTATAGATCCCTGGACAGGGGGCGGTCAGCCCCAGCATTTT
NA	NA	TRBV7-9	TRBJ1-2	CASRLAGDYGYTF	TGTGCCAGCAGATTAGCAGGGGACTATGGCTACACCTTC
NA	NA	TRBV18	TRBJ1-1	CASSPQLDSLEAFF	TGTGCCAGCTCACCTCAGCTTGACAGTCTTGAAGCTTTCTTT
NA	NA	TRBV11-2	TRBJ1-1	CASSPGWARGTEAFF	TGTGCCAGCAGCCCTGGATGGGCTAGGGGAACTGAAGCTTTCTTT
NA	NA	TRBV11-2	TRBJ2-5	CASSTWRDGQETQYF	TGTGCCAGCAGTACCTGGCGGGACGGCCAAGAGACCCAGTACTTC
TRBD1	once	TRBV18	TRBJ1-2	CASSRTGTDYGYTF	TGTGCCAGCTCACGGACCGGGACAGATTATGGCTACACCTTC
TRBD2	NA	TRBV27	TRBJ2-3	CASSPSGSTDTQYF	TGTGCCAGCAGTCCTAGCGGAAGCACAGATACGCAGTATTTT
TRBD1	NA	TRBV18	TRBJ2-5	CASSPGRGLETQYF	TGTGCCAGCTCACCGGGCAGGGGGCTGGAGACCCAGTACTTC
NA	NA	TRBV6-6	TRBJ1-5	CASSYNRDNQPQHF	TGTGCCAGCAGTTACAACAGGGACAATCAGCCCCAGCATTTT
NA	once	TRBV2	TRBJ2-1	CASRPETVYNEQFF	TGTGCCAGCAGGCCCGAGACAGTATACAATGAGCAGTTCTTC
NA	NA	TRBV6-4	TRBJ2-2	CASPGTPNTGELFF	TGTGCCAGCCCCGGGACACCGAACACCGGGGAGCTGTTTTTT
TRBD1	NA	TRBV15	TRBJ2-3	CATSRGTGIFTDTQYF	TGTGCCACCAGCAGAGGGACAGGGATATTCACAGATACGCAGTATTTT
TRBD2	once	TRBV4-1	TRBJ2-7	CASSQGGGSSYEQYF	TGCGCCAGCAGCCAAGGAGGCGGGAGCTCCTACGAGCAGTACTTC
NA	NA	TRBV30	TRBJ1-5	CAWSVDSTSNQPQHF	TGTGCCTGGAGTGTGGACAGTACTAGCAATCAGCCCCAGCATTTT
NA	NA	TRBV27	TRBJ2-7	CASSPRGLSSYEQYF	TGTGCCAGCAGCCCCAGGGGCTTAAGCTCCTACGAGCAGTACTTC
NA	NA	TRBV5-5	TRBJ2-7	CASRIPGADGKQYF	TGTGCCAGCAGGATCCCAGGAGCGGATGGCAAGCAGTACTTC
TRBD2	NA	TRBV7-9	TRBJ2-1	CASSLSAGGNEQFF	TGTGCCAGCAGCCTGTCAGCGGGAGGTAATGAGCAGTTCTTC
TRBD1	NA	TRBV28	TRBJ1-2	CASRPGGLYGYTF	TGTGCCAGCAGACCAGGGGGCCTTTATGGCTACACCTTC
TRBD2	NA	TRBV5-6	TRBJ2-7	CASSSGLAEYEQYF	TGTGCCAGCAGCTCTGGACTAGCGGAGTACGAGCAGTACTTC
NA	NA	TRBV7-9	TRBJ2-3	CASSLATLDTQYF	TGTGCCAGCAGCTTAGCGACTTTAGATACGCAGTATTTT
NA	once	TRBV19	TRBJ1-5	CASSPQGVQPQHF	TGTGCCAGTAGCCCACAGGGAGTGCAGCCCCAGCATTTT
NA	NA	TRBV11-2	TRBJ2-7	CASSNGPGYEQYF	TGTGCCAGCAGCAACGGTCCGGGGTACGAGCAGTACTTC
NA	NA	TRBV30	TRBJ1-1	CAWSVRDIYDTEAFF	TGTGCCTGGAGTGTAAGGGACATTTACGACACTGAAGCTTTCTTT
NA	NA	TRBV4-3	TRBJ2-7	CASSQELTGSYEQYF	TGCGCCAGCAGCCAAGAATTAACAGGGTCCTACGAGCAGTACTTC
NA	NA	TRBV5-4	TRBJ2-7	CASSLESGSYEQYF	TGTGCCAGCAGCTTGGAGTCAGGATCCTACGAGCAGTACTTC
NA	NA	TRBV16	TRBJ2-5	CASSQWASQETQYF	TGTGCCAGCAGCCAATGGGCCAGCCAAGAGACCCAGTACTTC
NA	NA	TRBV5-4	TRBJ1-2	CASSLWGGQLGYTF	TGTGCCAGCAGCTTGTGGGGAGGGCAGTTAGGCTACACCTTC